Shown below are 31 T cell receptor beta chains from a single sample sequenced in a study of blood T cell repertoires in COVID-19 (dated by TCRdb to the early 2020s). Library method: the immunoSEQ multiplex PCR assay. TCRdb took over this immuneACCESS table, retaining in-frame rearrangements with V and J assigned. Such tables are incomplete; in checked studies, under half of the missing clones stem from an unresolved V gene, and the remainder is unexplained. The sample data list approximately 250,000 clones, and about 89% of these were observed just once. About 1.7% of the sample belongs to the ten largest clones. The sample was peripheral blood. All receptors come from a woman aged 60-75 years who had recovered from COVID-19.

The sample holds one count of this clone. The rearrangement joins TRBV10-3 to TRBJ2-3, with 13 bases aligning to TRBD2. The CDR3 loop spans 14 amino acids. Germline-derived CDR1 and CDR2 are ENHRY and SYGVKD. Trimming at V came to 10 bases and at J to 4 bases, leaving 5 bases not matched to a gene. CDR3 DNA: TGTGCCACCGGGACTAGCGGGGTGGCAGATACGCAGTATTTT. Amino acids: CATGTSGVADTQYF.

The chain recombines TRBV3-1 (or the pseudogene TRBV3-2) with TRBJ2-7; 10 nucleotides align to TRBD2. This CDR3 has 16 amino acids. Germline V gene lookup returns CDR1 LGHDT and CDR2 YNNKEL (reference sequence). Trimming removed 3 bases from V and 8 bases from J; junction bases left unmatched: 13. The DNA for the CDR3 is TGTGCCAGCAGCCATCAACATCCAGCGGGGGGGAGTAAGCAGTACTTC. It codes for CASSHQHPAGGSKQYF.

Written as DNA, the CDR3 is TGTGCCAGCATCTTAAGTAGTAGCTCCTACGAGCAGTACTTC. Translating it yields CASILSSSSYEQYF. The V and J genes are TRBV2 and TRBJ2-7, with no clear D. Between the trimmed V and J ends, which lost 7 bases and 0 bases, there was a span of 13 bases. The CDR3 is made up of 14 amino acids. Germline loops: CDR1 SNHLY, CDR2 FYNNEI.

This chain connects TRBV5-4 to TRBJ2-1; 9 bases are a match to TRBD2. V shed 0 bases and J 5 bases; nucleotides not matched to a gene: 6. The CDR3 is 16 residues long. The germline CDR1 and CDR2 sequences are SGHNT and YYREEE (reference sequence). The CDR3 DNA sequence: TGTGCCAGCAGCTTGGTTAGCGGGGGACCAGACAATGAGCAGTTCTTC. Its translation: CASSLVSGGPDNEQFF. Looking up the rest from reference TRBV5-4 and TRBJ2-1 gives the full variable domain: ETGVTQSPTHLIKTRGQQVTLRCSSQSGHNTVSWYQQALGQGPQFIFQYYREEENGRGNFPPRFSGLQFPNYSSELNVNALELDDSALYLCASSLVSGGPDNEQFFGPGTRLTVL.

The gene calls are TRBV7-2 and TRBJ1-2; D unresolved. Trimming pared 1 base from V and 8 bases from J, leaving 11 bases between. CDR3 length equals 13 residues. Germline V CDR1 and CDR2: SGHTA, FQGNSA. As DNA, the CDR3 is TGTGCCAGCAGCTTAGTAGATCAAAGAGGCTACACCTTC. This gives the protein CASSLVDQRGYTF.

The chain is built from TRBV7-9 and TRBJ2-7, with D perhaps matching TRBD1 (5 bases). Between the trimmed V and J ends, which lost 5 bases and 2 bases, there was a span of 13 bases. Germline values: CDR1 SEHNR, CDR2 FQNEAQ (reference sequence). The CDR3 contains 14 residues. CDR3 sequence reads: CASSPSTGPYEQYF. The CDR3 DNA reads as TGTGCCAGCAGCCCCTCAACAGGACCCTACGAGCAGTACTTC.

The chain has TRBV5-1 and TRBJ2-4, with a weak D call TRBD1 (6 bases). CDR3 size: 14 residues. In germline, CDR1 is SGHRS, CDR2 YFSETQ. Trimming cost V 4 bases and J 14 bases, with 22 bases left between them. CDR3 sequence (DNA): TGCGCCAGCAGCCCTCTAAATCCGGGACATGAAGAGTACTTC. This translates into CASSPLNPGHEEYF.

This clone was seen once. V is TRBV12-3 or TRBV12-4 and J is TRBJ1-6; tentatively, D is TRBD1 (5 bases). The germline V and J ends were trimmed by 5 bases and 9 bases, with 11 bases remaining between them. CDR3 length: 13 residues. The CDR3 nucleotides read TGTGCCAGCAGTCAGGGCCGCTTTTCACCCCTCCACTTT. Its translation is CASSQGRFSPLHF.

The chain is built from TRBV3-1 (or the pseudogene TRBV3-2) and TRBJ1-2; perhaps TRBD1 as D (5 bases). V was trimmed by 3 bases and J by 3 bases, leaving 8 bases between them. CDR1 is LGHDT and CDR2 is YNNKEL in the germline V gene (reference sequence). This CDR3 is 13 amino acids long. This CDR3 reads CASSQAGHYGYTF. DNA for the CDR3: TGTGCCAGCAGCCAGGCAGGGCACTATGGCTACACCTTC.

The chain has TRBV28 and TRBJ2-7; 9 bases line up with TRBD1. The CDR3 extends over 15 amino acids. Germline CDR1 MDHEN, CDR2 SYDVKM. The J segment lost 2 bases and the V segment lost 6 bases, leaving 8 bases of the junction unmatched. CDR3: CASSPAGTGTYEQYF. CDR3 in DNA: TGTGCCAGCAGCCCCGCCGGGACAGGGACCTACGAGCAGTACTTC.

The chain combines TRBV28 with TRBJ1-5, with D tentatively TRBD1 (6 bases). The CDR3 is 13 amino acids. The germline CDR1 and CDR2 sequences are MDHEN and SYDVKM. Trimming took off 10 bases at V and 0 bases at J, with 10 bases between the two ends. The CDR3 protein is CATRDNSNQPQHF. CDR3 coding DNA: TGTGCCACCCGGGACAATAGCAATCAGCCCCAGCATTTT.

This chain links TRBV7-2 with TRBJ1-4; 9 bases are shared with TRBD1. The CDR3 totals 14 residues. The germline gives CDR1 SGHTA, CDR2 FQGNSA. With 5 bases clipped from V and 8 bases from J, the junction kept 6 bases outside the gene matches. CDR3 amino acids: CASSPGQGAEKLFF. The CDR3 DNA follows: TGTGCCAGCAGCCCGGGACAGGGTGCGGAAAAACTGTTTTTT. Full variable domain (rest looked up from reference TRBV7-2 and TRBJ1-4): GAGVSQSPSNKVTEKGKDVELRCDPISGHTALYWYRQSLGQGLEFLIYFQGNSAPDKSGLPSDRFSAERTGGSVSTLTIQRTQQEDSAVYLCASSPGQGAEKLFFGSGTQLSVL.

Only one count was recorded for this clone. This chain uses TRBV29-1 with TRBJ2-2; D is uncertain. The CDR3 has 15 residues. Germline CDR1 SQVTM, CDR2 ANQGSEA. Trimming cost V 1 base and J 0 bases, with 9 bases left between them. CDR3 in amino acids: CSVEVSPANTGELFF. The CDR3 nucleotides are TGCAGCGTTGAAGTCTCCCCCGCGAACACCGGGGAGCTGTTTTTT.

The rearrangement uses TRBV5-8 and TRBJ1-1; 10 bases line up with TRBD1. The trim removed 1 base at V and 0 bases at J, leaving 12 bases unmatched. The CDR3 sequence is 19 residues long. CDR1 and CDR2 (germline): SGHTS, YDEGEE. The CDR3 sequence: CASSLLTGTGVIMNTEAFF. DNA for the CDR3: TGTGCCAGCAGCTTGTTAACTGGGACAGGGGTAATCATGAACACTGAAGCTTTCTTT. Together with reference TRBV5-8 and TRBJ1-1, the CDR3 gives the full variable domain: EAGVTQSPTHLIKTRGQQATLRCSPISGHTSVYWYQQALGLGLQFLLWYDEGEERNRGNFPPRFSGRQFPNYSSELNVNALELEDSALYLCASSLLTGTGVIMNTEAFFGQGTRLTVV.

In DNA, the CDR3 is TGTGCCAGCAGCGTTGCGGGGCCAGAGGTTACGCAGTATTTT. Protein product: CASSVAGPEVTQYF. The J gene is TRBJ2-3, the V gene TRBV9; D is possibly TRBD2 (6 bases). Germline CDR1 reads SGDLS; CDR2 reads YYNGEE. The germline V and J ends were trimmed by 2 bases and 8 bases, with 15 bases remaining between them. This CDR3 has 14 amino acids.

This chain connects TRBV10-2 to TRBJ1-2; the D gene is possibly TRBD1 (6 bases). In germline, CDR1 is WSHSY, CDR2 SAAADI. This CDR3 comprises 16 residues. V dropped 3 bases and J dropped 7 bases, with 21 bases sitting between them. The CDR3 DNA follows: TGCGCCAGCAGTGATGTAGAGAGTGGCAGGGGCCGTGGCTACACCTTC. Translation: CASSDVESGRGRGYTF.

The rearrangement joins TRBV5-5 to TRBJ1-5, with D perhaps matching TRBD1 (5 bases). The CDR3 covers 15 residues. V lost 1 base, J lost 5 bases, and 13 bases lay in between. The germline gives CDR1 SGHKS, CDR2 YYEKEE (reference sequence). CDR3 bases: TGTGCCAGCAGCTTGTTTGTGCAGGGTCATCAGCCCCAGCATTTT. Its translation: CASSLFVQGHQPQHF.

A single count supports this clone. This chain uses TRBV5-4 with TRBJ1-4, with a tentative D call TRBD1 (5 bases). This CDR3 comprises 17 residues. Trimming took off 7 bases at V and 7 bases at J, with 26 bases between the two ends. Germline CDR1 and CDR2: SGHNT and YYREEE (reference sequence). The CDR3 nucleotides read TGTGCCAGCCCATCAAGACGCAGGGTAGGTTTGCGTGAAAAACTGTTTTTT. Amino acids: CASPSRRRVGLREKLFF. Together with reference TRBV5-4 and TRBJ1-4, the CDR3 gives the full variable domain: ETGVTQSPTHLIKTRGQQVTLRCSSQSGHNTVSWYQQALGQGPQFIFQYYREEENGRGNFPPRFSGLQFPNYSSELNVNALELDDSALYLCASPSRRRVGLREKLFFGSGTQLSVL.

This chain joins TRBV6-2 or TRBV6-3 and TRBJ2-2; TRBD1 matches 7 bases. The trim removed 1 base at V and 1 base at J, leaving 3 bases unmatched. Germline CDR1 reads MNHEY; CDR2 reads SVGEGT. CDR3 size: 16 residues. DNA of the CDR3: TGTGCCAGCAGTTACTTAGGGGGCCTGAACACCGGGGAGCTGTTTTTT. Its protein is CASSYLGGLNTGELFF.

The chain is built from TRBV7-3 and TRBJ2-2, with 8 bases aligning to TRBD2. This CDR3 has 16 residues. Germline CDR1 is SGHTA and CDR2 is FQGTGA. V shed 1 base, J shed 3 bases, and the junction held 4 bases outside the gene matches. This CDR3 reads CASSLRPTSDTGELFF. DNA of the CDR3: TGTGCCAGCAGCTTAAGGCCGACTAGCGACACCGGGGAGCTGTTTTTT.

The chain joins TRBV7-3 to TRBJ2-7; 7 positions agree with TRBD2. Germline V gives CDR1 SGHTA, CDR2 FQGTGA. The length of the CDR3 is 15 residues. Unmatched junction bases numbered 5, after V lost 1 base and J lost 2 bases. The CDR3 protein is CASSLKPSGAYEQYF. CDR3 coding DNA: TGTGCCAGCAGCTTAAAGCCTAGCGGTGCCTACGAGCAGTACTTC.

This chain uses TRBV11-2 with TRBJ2-5; 12 positions agree with TRBD1. CDR3 length: 18 residues. Germline V CDR1 and CDR2: SGHAT, FQNNGV. V shed 0 bases and J 1 base; nucleotides not matched to a gene: 6. CDR3 coding DNA: TGTGCCAGCAGCTTAGATCCCCCGGGACAGGGGGCCCAAGAGACCCAGTACTTC. This codes for CASSLDPPGQGAQETQYF.

The chain recombines TRBV5-4 with TRBJ2-7; 7 positions match TRBD1. After removal of 5 bases from V and 2 bases from J, the junction contained 7 bases not matched to a gene. The CDR3 runs 14 residues. Germline lookup yields CDR1 SGHNT and CDR2 YYREEE (reference sequence). The CDR3 sequence: CASRDRDSTYEQYF. CDR3 bases: TGTGCCAGCAGGGACCGGGACAGCACCTACGAGCAGTACTTC.

The chain employs TRBV28 and TRBJ1-6; TRBD1 might be the D (5 bases). Trimming took 4 bases from V and 7 from J, leaving 5 bases between them. The CDR3 is 12 residues long. Per the germline V gene, CDR1 is MDHEN and CDR2 is SYDVKM. The CDR3 DNA reads as TGTGCCAGCAGTTCAGGGAATTCACCCCTCCACTTT. Protein: CASSSGNSPLHF.

The chain recombines TRBV7-3 with TRBJ2-2; D perhaps matches TRBD2 (6 bases). V was cut by 1 base and J by 5 bases, with 14 bases left in between. Germline V gene data show CDR1 as SGHTA and CDR2 as FQGTGA. CDR3 length: 16 residues. The CDR3 loop reads CASSLIGGGGTGELFF. The CDR3 DNA follows: TGTGCCAGCAGCTTAATCGGTGGTGGAGGGACCGGGGAGCTGTTTTTT.

V is TRBV9 and J is TRBJ1-2, with a tentative D call TRBD1 (6 bases). The germline V and J ends were trimmed by 5 bases and 0 bases, with 14 bases remaining between them. Germline-derived CDR1 and CDR2 are SGDLS and YYNGEE. CDR3 length: 15 amino acids. The CDR3 DNA reads TGTGCCAGCAGGGCTGAACAGGGAGCTAACTATGGCTACACCTTC. Its protein product is CASRAEQGANYGYTF.

The chain is built from TRBV15 and TRBJ1-1, with TRBD1 identical over 7 bases. Trimming took 0 bases from V and 5 from J; bases not matched to a gene: 6. Per the germline V gene, CDR1 is LNHNV and CDR2 is YYDKDF (reference sequence). CDR3 length equals 15 residues. The DNA for the CDR3 is TGTGCCACCAGCAGAGATCTAGGCAGGGGGACTGAAGCTTTCTTT. Its translation: CATSRDLGRGTEAFF.

This clone was detected a few times. This chain joins TRBV4-1 and TRBJ1-5, with 9 positions matching TRBD1. Germline-derived CDR1 and CDR2 are MGHRA and YSYEKL. V was pared by 1 base and J by 5 bases, with 6 bases of the junction left unmatched. The CDR3 consists of 16 residues. The CDR3 DNA follows: TGCGCCAGCAGCCAAGTGGGACAGGGAAGGCATCAGCCCCAGCATTTT. Amino acid sequence: CASSQVGQGRHQPQHF.

The chain employs TRBV3-1 (or the pseudogene TRBV3-2) and TRBJ1-5; D not certain. This CDR3 spans 13 amino acids. Germline assignment: CDR1 LGHDT and CDR2 YNNKEL (reference sequence). V was trimmed by 0 bases and J by 5 bases, leaving 5 bases between them. The CDR3 DNA follows: TGTGCCAGCAGCCAAGAACGGGATCAGCCCCAGCATTTT. It specifies CASSQERDQPQHF.

The gene calls are TRBV3-1 (or the pseudogene TRBV3-2) and TRBJ1-6; D is undetermined. Germline V gives CDR1 LGHDT, CDR2 YNNKEL (reference sequence). The CDR3 consists of 14 residues. V was shortened by 1 base and J by 6 bases, with 7 bases between the two germline ends. CDR3 sequence: CASSQVSVNSPLHF. The CDR3 DNA reads TGTGCCAGCAGCCAAGTTTCAGTTAATTCACCCCTCCACTTT.

The chain employs TRBV28 and TRBJ1-2, with D uncertain. The CDR3 has 13 amino acids. The V and J ends lost 5 bases and 8 bases respectively, with 15 bases between them. CDR1 MDHEN and CDR2 SYDVKM come from the germline V gene. The CDR3, as DNA: TGTGCCAGCAGTAGTTCAGGACTCAGGGGCTACACCTTC. The encoded protein is CASSSSGLRGYTF.